Listed below are T cell receptor beta chains from one sample, sequenced in a study of beta chain features in type 1 diabetes. Repertoires were generated with immunoSEQ multiplex PCR, while TCRdb's copy carries only in-frame clones and drops some. The sample carries 600,000 or so clones, around 11% recorded once. The sequenced sample consisted of naive CD4+ T cells from blood. These TCRs come from a man aged 25 to 40 with type 1 diabetes. The CDR3 runs from the conserved cysteine through the conserved F or W. D genes are given only for firm matches. Clone size appears in some rows only: once, few, many, or a class for an expanded clone.

cdr3_aa | cdr3_nt | clone_size | j_call | v_call | d_call
CASSTGQDSYGYTF | TGTGCCAGCAGCACCGGACAGGATTCCTATGGCTACACCTTC | few | TRBJ1-2 | TRBV11-2 | TRBD1
CASSPSRQGYEQYF | TGTGCCAGCTCACCATCCCGACAGGGGTACGAGCAGTACTTC | few | TRBJ2-7 | TRBV18 | TRBD1
CAISEGGNQEKLFF | TGTGCCATCAGCGAGGGAGGGAATCAGGAAAAACTGTTTTTT | few | TRBJ1-4 | TRBV10-3 | .
CASSRDSNQPQHF | TGCGCCAGCAGCCGGGACAGCAATCAGCCCCAGCATTTT | . | TRBJ1-5 | TRBV10-1 | .
CASSRQLDTQYF | TGCGCCAGCAGCCGCCAGCTTGATACGCAGTATTTT | . | TRBJ2-3 | TRBV5-1 | .
CASSQDWGETQYF | TGTGCCAGCAGCCAAGATTGGGGAGAGACCCAGTACTTC | . | TRBJ2-5 | TRBV4-2 | .
CASSQVRTGNYGYTF | TGCGCCAGCAGCCAAGTGAGGACGGGGAACTATGGCTACACCTTC | few | TRBJ1-2 | TRBV4-3 | .
CASTPTGRNTEAFF | TGTGCCAGTACCCCGACAGGGCGGAACACTGAAGCTTTCTTT | . | TRBJ1-1 | TRBV19 | TRBD1
CASSLGLVPQGGTEAFF | TGTGCCAGCAGCTTGGGTTTAGTTCCGCAGGGCGGGACTGAAGCTTTCTTT | . | TRBJ1-1 | TRBV7-2 | .
CASSASGGYYNEQFF | TGTGCCAGCAGCGCAAGCGGGGGTTATTACAATGAGCAGTTCTTC | . | TRBJ2-1 | TRBV7-2 | TRBD2
CASSTGTRKQFF | TGTGCCAGCAGCACCGGGACTAGAAAGCAGTTCTTC | . | TRBJ2-1 | TRBV28 | TRBD2
CASSVSGGGSYEQYF | TGTGCCAGCAGCGTAAGCGGGGGAGGCTCCTACGAGCAGTACTTC | . | TRBJ2-7 | TRBV9 | TRBD2
CASSERTASGANVLTF | TGTGCCAGCAGTGAAAGGACGGCCTCTGGGGCCAACGTCCTGACTTTC | few | TRBJ2-6 | TRBV6-1 | .
CAWSGTAGNTIYF | TGTGCCTGGTCGGGGACGGCTGGAAACACCATATATTTT | few | TRBJ1-3 | TRBV30 | .
CASSVGLAGAQETQYF | TGTGCCAGCAGCGTAGGACTAGCGGGGGCCCAAGAGACCCAGTACTTC | . | TRBJ2-5 | TRBV9 | TRBD2
CASSLKSADTQYF | TGTGCCAGCAGCTTGAAAAGCGCCGATACGCAGTATTTT | . | TRBJ2-3 | TRBV13 | .
CASSEGAVTPTWGYTF | TGCGCCAGCAGCGAGGGTGCGGTAACACCTACGTGGGGCTACACCTTC | few | TRBJ1-2 | TRBV5-1 | .
CASREDRVMNTEAFF | TGTGCCAGCAGAGAGGACAGGGTCATGAACACTGAAGCTTTCTTT | . | TRBJ1-1 | TRBV6-5 | TRBD1
CATSRDPADRYEQYF | TGTGCCACCAGCAGAGATCCTGCGGACAGGTACGAGCAGTACTTC | few | TRBJ2-7 | TRBV15 | TRBD1
CASSQTGGNEQFF | TGTGCCAGCAGCCAGACGGGCGGGAATGAGCAGTTCTTC | few | TRBJ2-1 | TRBV11-2 | .
CASSSPDTTYEQYF | TGTGCCAGCAGTTCCCCGGACACAACCTACGAGCAGTACTTC | . | TRBJ2-7 | TRBV6-6 | .
CASSQGPSYNEQFF | TGTGCCAGCTCACAGGGCCCCAGCTACAATGAGCAGTTCTTC | . | TRBJ2-1 | TRBV18 | .
CASSPFRGDYNEQFF | TGTGCCAGCAGTCCTTTTCGGGGCGACTACAATGAGCAGTTCTTC | few | TRBJ2-1 | TRBV7-9 | .
CASSYSRGVQETQYF | TGTGCCAGCAGTTACTCGCGCGGCGTCCAAGAGACCCAGTACTTC | . | TRBJ2-5 | TRBV6-6 | .
CASQAGSRYNEQFF | TGCGCCAGCCAAGCGGGTTCTCGATACAATGAGCAGTTCTTC | few | TRBJ2-1 | TRBV5-1 | .
CASTNRVSYGYTF | TGTGCCAGTACCAACAGGGTCTCCTATGGCTACACCTTC | . | TRBJ1-2 | TRBV19 | .
CASSLAGRSGANVLTF | TGTGCCAGCAGCTTGGCCGGGAGGTCTGGGGCCAACGTCCTGACTTTC | few | TRBJ2-6 | TRBV5-4 | TRBD2
CASSSAGRTSYEQYF | TGTGCCAGCAGCTCCGCGGGACGGACCTCCTACGAGCAGTACTTC | . | TRBJ2-7 | TRBV7-9 | .
CASSFFNSPLHF | TGTGCCAGCAGTTTTTTCAATTCACCCCTCCACTTT | few | TRBJ1-6 | TRBV27 | .
CASSPPEGTEAFF | TGTGCCAGCAGCCCCCCGGAAGGCACTGAAGCTTTCTTT | . | TRBJ1-1 | TRBV11-3 | .
CASSFSYSGANVLTF | TGTGCCAGCAGCTTCAGCTACTCTGGGGCCAACGTCCTGACTTTC | . | TRBJ2-6 | TRBV7-2 | .
CASSELRGYIQYF | TGCGCCAGCAGTGAGTTGCGGGGATACATTCAGTACTTC | . | TRBJ2-4 | TRBV10-1 | .
CASSLYASYGYTF | TGTGCCAGCAGCTTATACGCCAGTTATGGCTACACCTTC | . | TRBJ1-2 | TRBV5-6 | .
CAWRDLNSPLHF | TGTGCCTGGAGGGACCTGAATTCACCCCTCCACTTT | . | TRBJ1-6 | TRBV30 | .
CASSYWPDNSPLHF | TGTGCCAGCAGCTACTGGCCCGACAATTCACCCCTCCACTTT | . | TRBJ1-6 | TRBV11-1 | .
CASSILDRYNEQFF | TGTGCCAGTAGTATCCTCGACCGATACAATGAGCAGTTCTTC | . | TRBJ2-1 | TRBV19 | .
CASSLAPGEKLFF | TGCGCCAGCAGCTTGGCCCCAGGCGAAAAACTGTTTTTT | few | TRBJ1-4 | TRBV5-1 | .
CASSRGQREQYF | TGTGCCAGCAGCCGGGGTCAACGCGAGCAGTACTTC | . | TRBJ2-7 | TRBV9 | .
CASSQETSGPNEQFF | TGCGCCAGCAGCCAAGAGACTAGCGGGCCCAATGAGCAGTTCTTC | . | TRBJ2-1 | TRBV4-3 | TRBD2
CASSGDAGEQYF | TGTGCCAGCAGCGGGGACGCCGGCGAGCAGTACTTC | few | TRBJ2-7 | TRBV2 | .
CASSSTLDGYTF | TGCGCCAGCAGCTCCACACTGGATGGCTACACCTTC | few | TRBJ1-2 | TRBV5-1 | .
CASSEYWSLGGYTF | TGTGCCAGCAGCGAGTACTGGAGCCTGGGGGGCTACACCTTC | . | TRBJ1-2 | TRBV9 | .
CASSWDRDRGWGYTF | TGTGCCAGCAGCTGGGACCGGGACAGGGGATGGGGCTACACCTTC | . | TRBJ1-2 | TRBV7-9 | TRBD1
CASSEYRGAVYNEQFF | TGTGCCAGCAGTGAATATAGGGGGGCGGTATACAATGAGCAGTTCTTC | . | TRBJ2-1 | TRBV25-1 | .
CAWSLASSNQPQHF | TGTGCCTGGAGTCTGGCCAGTTCCAATCAGCCCCAGCATTTT | . | TRBJ1-5 | TRBV30 | .
CASRPGGSGNTIYF | TGTGCCAGTAGGCCCGGGGGCTCTGGAAACACCATATATTTT | . | TRBJ1-3 | TRBV19 | .
CAISGQGEETQYF | TGTGCCATCTCGGGACAGGGGGAAGAGACCCAGTACTTC | . | TRBJ2-5 | TRBV10-3 | TRBD1
CASSVSPEAGYEKLFF | TGTGCCAGCAGCGTAAGCCCGGAAGCTGGGTATGAAAAACTGTTTTTT | . | TRBJ1-4 | TRBV9 | .
CASSLRWAAKNIQYF | TGTGCCAGCAGTTTAAGGTGGGCAGCCAAAAACATTCAGTACTTC | . | TRBJ2-4 | TRBV27 | .
CASSLAGSNEQFF | TGTGCCAGCAGCTTAGCGGGGAGCAATGAGCAGTTCTTC | . | TRBJ2-1 | TRBV7-2 | .
CASPGQGGSPLHF | TGTGCCAGCCCGGGACAGGGAGGTTCACCCCTCCACTTT | . | TRBJ1-6 | TRBV25-1 | TRBD1